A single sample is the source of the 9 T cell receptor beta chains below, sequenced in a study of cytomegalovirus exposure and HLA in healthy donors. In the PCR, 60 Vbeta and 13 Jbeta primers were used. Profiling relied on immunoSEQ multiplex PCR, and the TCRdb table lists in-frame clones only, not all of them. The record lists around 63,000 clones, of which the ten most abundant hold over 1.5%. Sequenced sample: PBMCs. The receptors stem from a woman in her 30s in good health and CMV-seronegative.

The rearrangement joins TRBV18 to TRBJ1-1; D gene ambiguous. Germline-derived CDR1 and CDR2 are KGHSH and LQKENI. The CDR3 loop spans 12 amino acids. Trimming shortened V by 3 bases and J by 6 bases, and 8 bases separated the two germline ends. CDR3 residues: CASSPAEAEAFF. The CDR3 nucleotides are TGTGCCAGCTCACCGGCGGAGGCTGAAGCTTTCTTT.

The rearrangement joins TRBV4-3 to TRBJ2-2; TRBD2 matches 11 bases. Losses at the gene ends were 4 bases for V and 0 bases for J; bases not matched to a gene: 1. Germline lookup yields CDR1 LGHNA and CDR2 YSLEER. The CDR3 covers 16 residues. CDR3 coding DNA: TGCGCCAGCAGCCCACTAGCGGGGGCGAACACCGGGGAGCTGTTTTTT. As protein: CASSPLAGANTGELFF.

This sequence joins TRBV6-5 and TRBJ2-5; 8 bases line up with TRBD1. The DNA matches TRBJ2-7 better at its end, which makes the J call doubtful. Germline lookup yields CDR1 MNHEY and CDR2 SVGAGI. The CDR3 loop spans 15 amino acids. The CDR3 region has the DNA TGTGCCAGCAGCCCTGACAGGGGAAGGTCCTACGAGCAGTACTTC. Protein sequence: CASSPDRGRSYEQYF.

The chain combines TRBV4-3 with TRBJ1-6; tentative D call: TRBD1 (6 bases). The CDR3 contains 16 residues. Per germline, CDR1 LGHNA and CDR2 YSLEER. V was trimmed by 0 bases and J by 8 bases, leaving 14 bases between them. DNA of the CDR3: TGCGCCAGCAGCCAAGATCCAGGGGATTATGATTCACCCCTCCACTTT. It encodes CASSQDPGDYDSPLHF.

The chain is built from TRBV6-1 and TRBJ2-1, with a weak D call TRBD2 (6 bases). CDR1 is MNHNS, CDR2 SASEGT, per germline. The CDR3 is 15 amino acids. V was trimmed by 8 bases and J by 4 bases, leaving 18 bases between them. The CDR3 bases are TGTGCCAGCGAGGGCGGGACGCTATTTTACAATGAGCAGTTCTTC. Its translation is CASEGGTLFYNEQFF.

CDR3 loop: CASSLLTRDTEAFF. Written as DNA, the CDR3 is TGTGCCAGCAGTTTACTCACTAGGGACACTGAAGCTTTCTTT. The chain couples TRBV27 to TRBJ1-1; no clear D. Trimming removed 2 bases at V and 3 bases at J, with 10 bases between. Germline CDR1 MNHEY, CDR2 SMNVEV (reference sequence). The CDR3 extends over 14 amino acids.

CDR3 in amino acids: CASSPLGGNNQPQHF. The CDR3 nucleotides are TGTGCCAGCTCACCACTCGGGGGGAATAATCAGCCCCAGCATTTT. The chain combines TRBV18 with TRBJ1-5; TRBD1 is a possible D gene (5 bases). Between the trimmed V and J ends, which lost 1 base and 4 bases, there was a span of 11 bases. The CDR3 spans 15 residues. The germline V gene has CDR1 KGHSH and CDR2 LQKENI.

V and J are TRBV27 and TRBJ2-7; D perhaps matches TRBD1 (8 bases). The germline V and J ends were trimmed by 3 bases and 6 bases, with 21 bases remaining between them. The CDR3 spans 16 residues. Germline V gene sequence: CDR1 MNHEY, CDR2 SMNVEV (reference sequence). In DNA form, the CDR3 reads TGTGCCAGCAGTTTTTTCCCCCTGACAGGGGAGGGCGAGCAGTACTTC. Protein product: CASSFFPLTGEGEQYF.

The CDR3 DNA reads TGCGCCAGCAGCCAAGGAACGGATAATTCACCCCTCCACTTT. It specifies CASSQGTDNSPLHF. This chain uses TRBV4-1 with TRBJ1-6; D gene uncertain. Trimming cost V 1 base and J 5 bases, with 6 bases left between them. CDR1 is MGHRA and CDR2 is YSYEKL in the germline V gene. CDR3 length: 14 residues.